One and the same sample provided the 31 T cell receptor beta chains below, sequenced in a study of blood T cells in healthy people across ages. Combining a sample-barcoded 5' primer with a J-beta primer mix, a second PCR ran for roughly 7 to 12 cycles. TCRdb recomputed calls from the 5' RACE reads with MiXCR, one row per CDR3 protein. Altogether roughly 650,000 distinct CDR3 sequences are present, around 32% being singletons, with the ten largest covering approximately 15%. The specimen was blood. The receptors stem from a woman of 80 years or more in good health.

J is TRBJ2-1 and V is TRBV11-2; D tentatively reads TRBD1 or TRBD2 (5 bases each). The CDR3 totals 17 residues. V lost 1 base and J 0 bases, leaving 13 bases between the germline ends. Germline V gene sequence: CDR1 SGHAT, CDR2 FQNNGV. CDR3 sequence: CASSLGSAGSSYNEQFF. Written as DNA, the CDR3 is TGTGCCAGCAGCTTAGGTTCGGCAGGGAGCTCCTACAATGAGCAGTTCTTC. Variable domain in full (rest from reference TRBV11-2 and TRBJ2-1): EAGVAQSPRYKIIEKRQSVAFWCNPISGHATLYWYQQILGQGPKLLIQFQNNGVVDDSQLPKDRFSAERLKGVDSTLKIQPAKLEDSAVYLCASSLGSAGSSYNEQFFGPGTRLTVL.

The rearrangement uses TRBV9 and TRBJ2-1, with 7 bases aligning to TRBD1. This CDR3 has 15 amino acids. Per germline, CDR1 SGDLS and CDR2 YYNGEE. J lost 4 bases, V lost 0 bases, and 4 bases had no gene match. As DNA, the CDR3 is TGTGCCAGCAGCGTAGATGACAGGGATTACAATGAGCAGTTCTTC. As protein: CASSVDDRDYNEQFF.

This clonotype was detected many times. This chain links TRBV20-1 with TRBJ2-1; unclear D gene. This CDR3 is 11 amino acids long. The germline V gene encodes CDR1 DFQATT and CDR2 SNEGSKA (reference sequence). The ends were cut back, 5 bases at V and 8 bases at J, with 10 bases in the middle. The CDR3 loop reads CSALLKDEQFF. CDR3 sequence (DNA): TGCAGTGCTCTCTTGAAAGATGAGCAGTTCTTC.

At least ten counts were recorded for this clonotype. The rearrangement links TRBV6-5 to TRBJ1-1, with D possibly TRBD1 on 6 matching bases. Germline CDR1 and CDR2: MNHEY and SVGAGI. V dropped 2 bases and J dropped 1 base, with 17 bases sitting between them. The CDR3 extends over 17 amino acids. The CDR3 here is CASSYARAGGRNTEAFF. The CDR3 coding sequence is TGTGCCAGCAGTTACGCCAGGGCGGGGGGCCGGAACACTGAAGCTTTCTTT.

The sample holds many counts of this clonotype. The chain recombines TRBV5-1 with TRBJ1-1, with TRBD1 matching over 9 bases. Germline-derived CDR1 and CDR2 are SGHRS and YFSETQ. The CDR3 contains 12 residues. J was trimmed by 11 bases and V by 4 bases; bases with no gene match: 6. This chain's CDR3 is CASSHGQGYAFF. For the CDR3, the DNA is TGCGCCAGCAGCCATGGACAGGGGTATGCTTTCTTT.

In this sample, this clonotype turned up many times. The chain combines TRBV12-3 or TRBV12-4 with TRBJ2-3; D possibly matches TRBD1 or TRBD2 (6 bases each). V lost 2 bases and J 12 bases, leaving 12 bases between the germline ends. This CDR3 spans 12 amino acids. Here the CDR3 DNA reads TGTGCCAGCAGTTTACTAACAGGGACTCAGTATTTT. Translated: CASSLLTGTQYF.

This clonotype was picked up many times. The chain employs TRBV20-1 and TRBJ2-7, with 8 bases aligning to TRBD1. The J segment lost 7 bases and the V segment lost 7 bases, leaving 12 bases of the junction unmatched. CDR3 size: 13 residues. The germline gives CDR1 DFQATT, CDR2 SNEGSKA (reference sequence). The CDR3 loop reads CSDLPTGEAEQYF. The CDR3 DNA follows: TGCAGTGACCTCCCGACAGGGGAGGCTGAGCAGTACTTC.

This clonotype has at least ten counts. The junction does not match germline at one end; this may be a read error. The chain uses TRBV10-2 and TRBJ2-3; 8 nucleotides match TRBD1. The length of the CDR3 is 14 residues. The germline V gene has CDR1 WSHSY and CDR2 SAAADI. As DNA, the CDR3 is TGTGCCAGCAGTGAGACAGGGGGCACAGATACGCAGTATTTT. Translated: CASSETGGTDTQYF.

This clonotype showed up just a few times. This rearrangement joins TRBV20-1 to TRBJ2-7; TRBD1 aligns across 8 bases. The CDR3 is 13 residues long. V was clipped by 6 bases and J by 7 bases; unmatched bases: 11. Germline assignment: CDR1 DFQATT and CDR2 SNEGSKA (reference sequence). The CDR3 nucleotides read TGCAGTGCCGCCGGGGACAGGACCGGGGAGCAGTACTTC. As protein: CSAAGDRTGEQYF.

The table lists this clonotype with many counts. In DNA, the CDR3 is TGCAGCGTTGATGGGACACCGAACACTGAAGCTTTCTTT. Translating it yields CSVDGTPNTEAFF. The rearrangement joins TRBV29-1 to TRBJ1-1; D might be TRBD1 (6 bases). The germline gives CDR1 SQVTM, CDR2 ANQGSEA. The CDR3 loop spans 13 amino acids. Trimming left V 3 bases short and J 1 base short, with 9 bases between. Looking up the rest from reference TRBV29-1 and TRBJ1-1 gives the full variable domain: SAVISQKPSRDICQRGTSLTIQCQVDSQVTMMFWYRQQPGQSLTLIATANQGSEATYESGFVIDKFPISRPNLTFSTLTVSNMSPEDSSIYLCSVDGTPNTEAFFGQGTRLTVV.

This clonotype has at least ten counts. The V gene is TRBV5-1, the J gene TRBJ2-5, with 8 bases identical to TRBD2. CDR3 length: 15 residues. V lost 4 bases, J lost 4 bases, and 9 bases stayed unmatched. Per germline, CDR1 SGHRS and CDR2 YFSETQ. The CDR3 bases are TGCGCCAGCAGCGAGGGACTAGTAGGAGGAGAGACCCAGTACTTC. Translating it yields CASSEGLVGGETQYF.

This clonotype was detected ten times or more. DNA for the CDR3: TGTGCCAGCAGCATTAGCGGGGGGGCCAGAGATACGCAGTATTTT. Its translation is CASSISGGARDTQYF. V gene TRBV9 combines with J gene TRBJ2-3, with 11 bases aligning to TRBD2. Germline V CDR1 and CDR2: SGDLS, YYNGEE. The trim removed 4 bases at V and 5 bases at J, leaving 6 bases unmatched. The CDR3 totals 15 residues. Based on the CDR3 plus reference TRBV9 and TRBJ2-3, the full variable domain is DSGVTQTPKHLITATGQRVTLRCSPRSGDLSVYWYQQSLDQGLQFLIQYYNGEERAKGNILERFSAQQFPDLHSELNLSSLELGDSALYFCASSISGGARDTQYFGPGTRLTVL.

This CDR3 reads CASSLAGRGTGEQYF. In DNA, the CDR3 is TGCGCCAGCAGCTTGGCCGGCAGGGGGACAGGCGAGCAGTACTTC. The V and J genes are TRBV5-1 and TRBJ2-7; 8 bases align to TRBD1. This CDR3 is built from 15 residues. With 0 bases clipped from V and 6 bases from J, the junction kept 8 bases outside the gene matches. Germline V lookup: CDR1 SGHRS, CDR2 YFSETQ. The entire variable domain, with the rest obtained from reference TRBV5-1 and TRBJ2-7, is as follows: KAGVTQTPRYLIKTRGQQVTLSCSPISGHRSVSWYQQTPGQGLQFLFEYFSETQRNKGNFPGRFSGRQFSNSRSEMNVSTLELGDSALYLCASSLAGRGTGEQYFGPGTRLTVT.

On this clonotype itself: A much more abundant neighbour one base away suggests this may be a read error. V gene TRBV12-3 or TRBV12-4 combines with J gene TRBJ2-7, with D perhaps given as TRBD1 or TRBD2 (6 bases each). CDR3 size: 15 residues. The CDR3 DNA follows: TGTGCCAGCAGTTTGAGGGGGGAGAGCTCCTACGAGCAGCACTTC. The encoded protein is CASSLRGESSYEQHF.

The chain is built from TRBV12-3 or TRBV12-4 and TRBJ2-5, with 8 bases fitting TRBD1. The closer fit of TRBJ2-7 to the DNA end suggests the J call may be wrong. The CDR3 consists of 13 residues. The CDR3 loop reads CASSRTTGGEQYF. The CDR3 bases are TGTGCCAGCAGCCGTACAACAGGGGGCGAGCAGTACTTC.

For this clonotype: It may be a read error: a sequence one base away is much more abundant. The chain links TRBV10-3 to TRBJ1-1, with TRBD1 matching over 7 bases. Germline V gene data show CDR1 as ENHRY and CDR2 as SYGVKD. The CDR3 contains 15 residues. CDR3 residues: CTISPTTGSNTEAFF. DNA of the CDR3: TGTACCATCAGTCCCACGACAGGGTCGAACACTGAAGCTTTCTTT.

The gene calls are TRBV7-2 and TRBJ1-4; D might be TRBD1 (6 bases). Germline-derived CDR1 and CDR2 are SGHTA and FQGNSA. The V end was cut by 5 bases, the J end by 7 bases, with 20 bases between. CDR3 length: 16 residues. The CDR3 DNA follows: TGTGCCAGCAGCCCAAGCGTAAGGGGGGGTAGTGAAAAACTGTTTTTT. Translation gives CASSPSVRGGSEKLFF.

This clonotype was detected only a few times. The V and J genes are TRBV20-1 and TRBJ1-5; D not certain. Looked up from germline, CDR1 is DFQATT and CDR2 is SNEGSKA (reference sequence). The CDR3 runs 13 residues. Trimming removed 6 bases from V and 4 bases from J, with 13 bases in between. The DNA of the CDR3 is TGCAGTGCACCTAACACGGCGAATCAGCCCCAGCATTTT. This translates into CSAPNTANQPQHF.

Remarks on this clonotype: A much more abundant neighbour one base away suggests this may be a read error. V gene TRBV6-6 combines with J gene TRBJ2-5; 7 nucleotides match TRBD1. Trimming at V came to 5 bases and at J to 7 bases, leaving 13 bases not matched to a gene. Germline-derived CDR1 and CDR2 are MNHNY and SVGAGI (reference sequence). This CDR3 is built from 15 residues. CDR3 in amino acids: CASSQRQGEYGTQYF. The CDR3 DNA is TGTGCCAGCAGTCAGAGACAGGGAGAGTACGGGACCCAGTACTTC.

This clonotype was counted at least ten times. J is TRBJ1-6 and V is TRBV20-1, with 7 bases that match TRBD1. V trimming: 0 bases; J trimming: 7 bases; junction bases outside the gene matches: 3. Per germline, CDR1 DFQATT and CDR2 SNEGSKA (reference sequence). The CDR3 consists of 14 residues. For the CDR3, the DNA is TGCAGTGCTAGAGATCAGGGACAGAATTCACCCCTCCACTTT. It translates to CSARDQGQNSPLHF.

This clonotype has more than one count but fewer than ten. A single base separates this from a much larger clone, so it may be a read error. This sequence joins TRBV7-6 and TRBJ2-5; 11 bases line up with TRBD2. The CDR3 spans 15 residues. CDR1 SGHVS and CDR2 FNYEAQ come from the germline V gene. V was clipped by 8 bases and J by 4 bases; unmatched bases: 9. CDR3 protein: CASGSSGGPRETQYF. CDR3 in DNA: TGTGCCAGCGGCTCTAGCGGGGGGCCGAGAGAGACCCAGTACTTC.

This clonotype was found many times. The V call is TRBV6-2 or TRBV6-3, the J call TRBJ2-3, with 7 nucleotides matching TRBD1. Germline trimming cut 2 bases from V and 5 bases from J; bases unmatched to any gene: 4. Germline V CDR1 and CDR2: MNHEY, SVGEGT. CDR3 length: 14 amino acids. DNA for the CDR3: TGTGCCAGCAGTTACAACAGGGGAAGAGATACGCAGTATTTT. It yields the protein CASSYNRGRDTQYF.

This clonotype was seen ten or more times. The CDR3 sequence: CSASISSYEQYF. The CDR3 DNA follows: TGCAGTGCTAGCATCAGCTCCTACGAGCAGTACTTC. This chain links TRBV20-1 with TRBJ2-7; D is unclear. Germline CDR1 is DFQATT and CDR2 is SNEGSKA (reference sequence). The CDR3 sequence is 12 residues long. With 3 bases removed from V and 0 bases from J, the gap between germline ends came to 6 bases.

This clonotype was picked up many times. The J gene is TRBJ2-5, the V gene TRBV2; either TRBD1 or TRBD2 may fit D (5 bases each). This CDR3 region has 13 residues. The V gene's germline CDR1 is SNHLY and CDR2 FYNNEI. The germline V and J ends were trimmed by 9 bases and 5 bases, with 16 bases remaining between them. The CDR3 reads CARGDPNGETQYF. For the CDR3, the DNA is TGTGCCAGAGGGGACCCCAACGGGGAGACCCAGTACTTC.

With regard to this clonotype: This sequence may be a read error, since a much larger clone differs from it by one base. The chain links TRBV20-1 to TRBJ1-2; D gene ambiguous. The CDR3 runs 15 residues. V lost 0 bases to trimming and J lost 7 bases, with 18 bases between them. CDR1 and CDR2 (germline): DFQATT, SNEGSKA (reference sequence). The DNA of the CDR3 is TGCAGTGCTAGAGAGCCCAGGACGGTCTGGGCTGGCTACACCTTC. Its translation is CSAREPRTVWAGYTF.

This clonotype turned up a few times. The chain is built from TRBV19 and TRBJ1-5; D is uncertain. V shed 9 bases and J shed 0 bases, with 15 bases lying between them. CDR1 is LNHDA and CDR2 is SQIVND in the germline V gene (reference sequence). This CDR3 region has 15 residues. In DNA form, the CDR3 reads TGTGCCAGCTCTCCCCGGTATCATAGCAATCAGCCCCAGCATTTT. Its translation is CASSPRYHSNQPQHF.

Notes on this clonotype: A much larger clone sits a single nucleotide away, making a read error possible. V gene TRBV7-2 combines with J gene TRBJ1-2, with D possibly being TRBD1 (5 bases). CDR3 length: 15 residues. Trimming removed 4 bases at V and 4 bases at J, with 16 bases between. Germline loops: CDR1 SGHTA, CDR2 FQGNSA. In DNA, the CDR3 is TGTGCCAGCAGCTCCACGGGGCTTACTAGCTATGGCTACACCTTC. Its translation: CASSSTGLTSYGYTF.

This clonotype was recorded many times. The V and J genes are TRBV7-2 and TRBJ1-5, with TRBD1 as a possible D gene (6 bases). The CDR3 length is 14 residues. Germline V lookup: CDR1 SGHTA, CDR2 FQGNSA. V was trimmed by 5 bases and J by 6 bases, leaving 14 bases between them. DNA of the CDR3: TGTGCCAGCAGCCTGAAGGGGGGGGGTCAGCCCCAGCATTTT. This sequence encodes CASSLKGGGQPQHF.

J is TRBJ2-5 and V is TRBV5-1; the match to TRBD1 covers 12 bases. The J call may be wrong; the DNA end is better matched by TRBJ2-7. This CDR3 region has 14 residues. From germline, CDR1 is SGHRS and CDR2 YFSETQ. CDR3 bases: TGCGCCAGCGGCTGGGGACAGGGGGCGACCGAGCAGTACTTC. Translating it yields CASGWGQGATEQYF.

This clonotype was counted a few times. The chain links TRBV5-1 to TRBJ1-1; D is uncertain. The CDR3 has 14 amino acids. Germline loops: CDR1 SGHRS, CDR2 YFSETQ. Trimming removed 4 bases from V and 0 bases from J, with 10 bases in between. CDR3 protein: CASSGSLMNTEAFF. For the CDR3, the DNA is TGCGCCAGCAGCGGCTCGCTGATGAACACTGAAGCTTTCTTT.

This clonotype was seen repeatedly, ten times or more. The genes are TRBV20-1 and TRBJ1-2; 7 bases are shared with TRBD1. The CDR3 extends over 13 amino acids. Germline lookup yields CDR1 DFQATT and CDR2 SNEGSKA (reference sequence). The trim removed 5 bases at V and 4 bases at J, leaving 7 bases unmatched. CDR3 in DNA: TGCAGTGCTCCATGGACAGGCATCTATGGCTACACCTTC. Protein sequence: CSAPWTGIYGYTF.